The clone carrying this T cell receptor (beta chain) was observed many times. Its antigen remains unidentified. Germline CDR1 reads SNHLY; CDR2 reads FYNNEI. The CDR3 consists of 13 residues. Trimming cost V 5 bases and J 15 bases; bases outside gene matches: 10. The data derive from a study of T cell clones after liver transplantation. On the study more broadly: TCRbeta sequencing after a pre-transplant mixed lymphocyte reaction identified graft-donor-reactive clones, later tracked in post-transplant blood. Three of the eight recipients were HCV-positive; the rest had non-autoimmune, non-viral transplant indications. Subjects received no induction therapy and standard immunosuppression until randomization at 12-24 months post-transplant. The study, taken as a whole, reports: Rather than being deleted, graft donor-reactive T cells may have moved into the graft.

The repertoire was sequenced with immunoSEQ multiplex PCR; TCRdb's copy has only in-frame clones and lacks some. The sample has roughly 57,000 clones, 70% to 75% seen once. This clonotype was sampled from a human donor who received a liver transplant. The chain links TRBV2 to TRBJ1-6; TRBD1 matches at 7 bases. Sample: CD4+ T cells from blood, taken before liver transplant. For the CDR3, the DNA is TGTGCCAGCAGTCCCACAGGGGACACAAACCTCCACTTT. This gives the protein CASSPTGDTNLHF.